These 24 T cell receptor beta chains originate from one sample sequenced in a study of blood T cell repertoires in COVID-19. Profiling relied on immunoSEQ multiplex PCR, and the TCRdb table lists in-frame clones only, not all of them. The sample holds about 340,000 clones; approximately 86% are singletons and the top ten take around 7.4%. Sequencing used peripheral blood. The receptors here all came from a woman aged 55-70 years with COVID-19, enrolled during active disease.

The chain has TRBV6-6 and TRBJ1-3; 7 nucleotides line up with TRBD1. Germline assignment: CDR1 MNHNY and CDR2 SVGAGI (reference sequence). The junction had 3 bases not matched to a gene; V was cut back by 5 bases and J by 2 bases. The CDR3 runs to 14 residues. CDR3 sequence reads: CASSLTGTGNTIYF. CDR3 nucleotides: TGTGCCAGCAGTCTGACAGGGACTGGAAACACCATATATTTT.

This chain joins TRBV5-4 and TRBJ2-2; 9 bases line up with TRBD1. This CDR3 is 17 amino acids long. Germline CDR1 and CDR2: SGHNT and YYREEE (reference sequence). The V segment lost 4 bases and the J segment 0 bases; nucleotides outside the gene matches: 7. As DNA, the CDR3 is TGTGCCAGCAGCAGGGGAGGGACAGGGCCGAACACCGGGGAGCTGTTTTTT. It yields the protein CASSRGGTGPNTGELFF.

As for this clone: Other nucleotide sequences from this sample produce the same CDR3. In DNA, the CDR3 is TGTGCCAGCAGCCTCCGGACAGGGGGCGGCTATGGCTACACCTTC. It yields the protein CASSLRTGGGYGYTF. V is TRBV13 and J is TRBJ1-2; 11 bases line up with TRBD1. The germline CDR1 and CDR2 sequences are PRHDT and FYEKMQ (reference sequence). Germline trimming cut 5 bases from V and 4 bases from J; bases unmatched to any gene: 6. CDR3 size: 15 residues.

As for this clone: Other DNA sequences in this specimen translate into the identical CDR3. This chain uses TRBV5-6 with TRBJ1-1; tentatively, D is TRBD1 (5 bases). The CDR3 covers 13 residues. Germline values: CDR1 SGHDT, CDR2 YYEEEE. V was shortened by 2 bases and J by 1 base, with 6 bases between the two germline ends. In DNA, the CDR3 is TGTGCCAGCAGCTTTGACAGGAACACTGAAGCTTTCTTT. Its protein is CASSFDRNTEAFF.

This chain links TRBV7-2 with TRBJ1-2; TRBD1 agrees at 8 bases. Trimming removed 4 bases from V and 8 bases from J; junction bases left unmatched: 6. CDR1 is SGHTA and CDR2 is FQGNSA in the germline V gene. This CDR3 comprises 13 residues. The CDR3 here is CASSYKTGDGYTF. The CDR3 DNA reads TGTGCCAGCAGCTATAAGACAGGGGACGGCTACACCTTC.

As DNA, the CDR3 is TGTGCCAGCAGCGTAGATCAGGGAAACACCATATATTTT. It codes for CASSVDQGNTIYF. The rearrangement links TRBV9 to TRBJ1-3; D is ambiguous. The CDR3 loop spans 13 amino acids. V lost 0 bases, J lost 4 bases, and 5 bases lay in between. Germline V gives CDR1 SGDLS, CDR2 YYNGEE.

The V gene is TRBV6-2 or TRBV6-3, the J gene TRBJ2-1; the match to TRBD1 covers 7 bases. This CDR3 is built from 15 residues. J gave up 3 bases and V 5 bases, and 7 bases lay outside the gene matches. The germline V gene encodes CDR1 MNHEY and CDR2 SVGEGT. The CDR3 sequence is CASSDPGQIYNEQFF. The CDR3 DNA reads TGTGCCAGCAGTGACCCGGGACAGATCTACAATGAGCAGTTCTTC.

This clone was counted between two and nine times. This chain connects TRBV5-4 to TRBJ2-2; 8 nucleotides match TRBD1. Germline V gene lookup returns CDR1 SGHNT and CDR2 YYREEE (reference sequence). This CDR3 region has 14 residues. Germline trimming cut 4 bases from V and 7 bases from J; bases unmatched to any gene: 6. CDR3 sequence reads: CASSKDRDGGELFF. Written as DNA, the CDR3 is TGTGCCAGCAGCAAGGACAGGGACGGCGGGGAGCTGTTTTTT.

This clone occurred once. V usage is TRBV3-1 (or the pseudogene TRBV3-2) and J usage is TRBJ2-1; 7 bases are shared with TRBD1. Trimming at V came to 1 base and at J to 3 bases, leaving 3 bases not matched to a gene. The CDR3 contains 15 residues. In germline, CDR1 is LGHDT, CDR2 YNNKEL (reference sequence). For the CDR3, the DNA is TGTGCCAGCAGCCAAGGACAGGGTTTCTACAATGAGCAGTTCTTC. Protein product: CASSQGQGFYNEQFF.

This chain joins TRBV5-1 and TRBJ2-7, with 9 bases lining up with TRBD1. The CDR3 runs 15 residues. The germline V gene encodes CDR1 SGHRS and CDR2 YFSETQ. The V gene end was trimmed by 5 bases and the J gene end by 2 bases; junction bases not matched to a gene: 8. The CDR3 reads CASRVSGQGTYEQYF. The CDR3 DNA reads as TGCGCCAGCAGGGTCTCGGGACAGGGAACCTACGAGCAGTACTTC.

This clone was recorded once. The V gene is TRBV6-5, the J gene TRBJ2-5; 8 nucleotides align to TRBD1. The CDR3 is 14 amino acids. The germline V gene encodes CDR1 MNHEY and CDR2 SVGAGI. V trimming: 2 bases; J trimming: 8 bases; junction bases outside the gene matches: 7. The CDR3 here is CASSYPGQVPTQYF. CDR3 bases: TGTGCCAGCAGTTACCCGGGACAGGTGCCTACCCAGTACTTC.

V is TRBV7-9 and J is TRBJ2-7, with TRBD2 identical over 9 bases. The CDR3 has 14 amino acids. Germline V gives CDR1 SEHNR, CDR2 FQNEAQ (reference sequence). With V trimmed by 5 bases and J by 7 bases, 9 bases remained unmatched. The CDR3, as DNA: TGTGCCAGCAGCACTTTGGCGGGGGGGACGGAGCAGTACTTC. Translation gives CASSTLAGGTEQYF. Full variable domain (missing parts from reference TRBV7-9 and TRBJ2-7): DTGVSQNPRHKITKRGQNVTFRCDPISEHNRLYWYRQTLGQGPEFLTYFQNEAQLEKSRLLSDRFSAERPKGSFSTLEIQRTEQGDSAMYLCASSTLAGGTEQYFGPGTRLTVT.

The rearrangement joins TRBV6-7 to TRBJ2-5; the match to TRBD2 covers 14 bases. TRBV6-7 is flagged as an ORF with uncertain function. The CDR3 extends over 16 amino acids. Trimming removed 2 bases from V and 6 bases from J; junction bases left unmatched: 5. The CDR3 sequence: CASSYGLAGGRKTQYF. CDR3 DNA: TGTGCCAGCAGTTACGGACTAGCGGGGGGTAGGAAGACCCAGTACTTC.

The rearrangement links TRBV6-6 to TRBJ2-3, with TRBD1 matching over 7 bases. Per germline, CDR1 MNHNY and CDR2 SVGAGI (reference sequence). V trimming: 8 bases; J trimming: 3 bases; junction bases outside the gene matches: 5. The CDR3 sequence is 13 residues long. The CDR3, as DNA: TGTGCCAGCGTGGGGACAGTTACAGATACGCAGTATTTT. It encodes CASVGTVTDTQYF.

The chain has TRBV4-3 and TRBJ2-3, with TRBD2 as a possible D gene (6 bases). V lost 4 bases and J lost 0, with 14 bases in between. Germline CDR1 and CDR2: LGHNA and YSLEER. The CDR3 spans 16 residues. In DNA form, the CDR3 reads TGCGCCAGCAGCCCGGACGTGGGGAGGAGCACAGATACGCAGTATTTT. This codes for CASSPDVGRSTDTQYF.

The J gene is TRBJ2-3, the V gene TRBV18, with TRBD2 identical over 11 bases. Germline-derived CDR1 and CDR2 are KGHSH and LQKENI. The junction had 8 bases not matched to a gene; V was cut back by 3 bases and J by 3 bases. This CDR3 is 17 amino acids long. The CDR3 sequence is CASSPFDSGGATDTQYF. The DNA of the CDR3 is TGTGCCAGCTCACCCTTTGATAGCGGGGGGGCAACAGATACGCAGTATTTT. The variable domain in full, with the rest retrieved from reference TRBV18 and TRBJ2-3, is NAGVMQNPRHLVRRRGQEARLRCSPMKGHSHVYWYRQLPEEGLKFMVYLQKENIIDESGMPKERFSAEFPKEGPSILRIQQVVRGDSAAYFCASSPFDSGGATDTQYFGPGTRLTVL.

This chain links TRBV18 with TRBJ2-7; 8 bases are a match to TRBD1. Germline assignment: CDR1 KGHSH and CDR2 LQKENI. The V segment lost 6 bases and the J segment 6 bases; nucleotides outside the gene matches: 10. CDR3 length: 14 residues. Here the CDR3 reads CASSLATGVTEQYF. CDR3 sequence (DNA): TGTGCCAGCTCCCTCGCGACAGGGGTGACCGAGCAGTACTTC.

This clone was picked up a small number of times. The V gene is TRBV18, the J gene TRBJ2-3; D gene ambiguous. Germline V CDR1 and CDR2: KGHSH, LQKENI. The CDR3 extends over 14 amino acids. V was shortened by 3 bases and J by 0 bases, with 7 bases between the two germline ends. The CDR3 nucleotides are TGTGCCAGCTCACCCGACAATAGCACAGATACGCAGTATTTT. Its translation is CASSPDNSTDTQYF.

The gene calls are TRBV7-3 and TRBJ1-1; unclear D gene. Germline V gene sequence: CDR1 SGHTA, CDR2 FQGTGA. Between the trimmed V and J ends, which lost 7 bases and 3 bases, there was a span of 12 bases. This CDR3 contains 13 residues. CDR3 protein: CASTQTDYTEAFF. Written as DNA, the CDR3 is TGTGCCAGCACCCAAACGGACTACACTGAAGCTTTCTTT.

For the CDR3, the DNA is TGTGCCAGCAGCCAAGAGGGGGCCTCCTACAATGAGCAGTTCTTC. The encoded protein is CASSQEGASYNEQFF. The V gene is TRBV3-1 (or the pseudogene TRBV3-2), the J gene TRBJ2-1; possibly TRBD1 for D (6 bases). V was shortened by 0 bases and J by 0 bases, with 6 bases between the two germline ends. Germline CDR1 is LGHDT and CDR2 is YNNKEL (reference sequence). CDR3 length: 15 amino acids.

The rearrangement uses TRBV5-1 and TRBJ1-2, with a tentative D call TRBD1 (5 bases). V was shortened by 0 bases and J by 6 bases, with 15 bases between the two germline ends. The CDR3 is made up of 15 amino acids. CDR1 and CDR2 (germline): SGHRS, YFSETQ. The CDR3 bases are TGCGCCAGCAGCTTGGATCCCCCGGGGGGTGATGGCTACACCTTC. This codes for CASSLDPPGGDGYTF.

This chain joins TRBV29-1 and TRBJ2-1; 10 bases align to TRBD2. V lost 4 bases to trimming and J lost 7 bases; unmatched junction nucleotides: 4. The CDR3 is 13 amino acids. The germline V gene has CDR1 SQVTM and CDR2 ANQGSEA. The CDR3 spells CSVAAGGLNEQFF. In nucleotides, the CDR3 is TGCAGCGTTGCAGCGGGGGGGCTGAATGAGCAGTTCTTC.

The chain has TRBV19 and TRBJ1-2; possible D gene TRBD1, 6 bases. This CDR3 has 14 amino acids. CDR1 is LNHDA and CDR2 is SQIVND in the germline V gene (reference sequence). Trimming shortened V by 3 bases and J by 4 bases, and 12 bases separated the two germline ends. CDR3 protein: CASSIMGAGYGYTF. The CDR3 coding sequence is TGTGCCAGTAGTATTATGGGGGCTGGCTATGGCTACACCTTC.

V usage is TRBV2 and J usage is TRBJ2-1, with TRBD1 identical over 8 bases. Germline loops: CDR1 SNHLY, CDR2 FYNNEI. Trimming removed 6 bases from V and 6 bases from J; junction bases left unmatched: 4. The CDR3 totals 13 residues. The CDR3 nucleotides are TGTGCCAGCAGCGACAGGGGAGGCAATGAGCAGTTCTTC. Translating it yields CASSDRGGNEQFF.